Included here is one T cell receptor beta chain sequence, with context. Donors included only healthy HIV-negative adults lacking recent acute infections or vaccinations. This entry comes from a study of shared clonotypes between healthy human individuals. Background on the study: Donors had three CD4 naive, three CD4 memory, two CD8 naive and one CD8 memory plate apiece.

Libraries were prepared by immunoSEQ multiplex PCR; TCRdb keeps only in-frame clonotypes and omits some of them. The sample carries more than 500,000 clones, more than 95% recorded once. V lost 3 bases, J lost 8 bases, and 6 bases stayed unmatched. CDR3 length equals 14 residues. Germline V gene data show CDR1 as LNHDA and CDR2 as SQIVND (reference sequence). This chain joins TRBV19 and TRBJ1-2, with 10 bases aligning to TRBD1. This TCR came from a woman aged 25 to 39 in good health. The sample comprised naive CD4+ T cells sorted from blood. The subset here: CD45RA+ positively selected. The CDR3 protein is CASSMGTGASGYTF. The DNA for the CDR3 is TGTGCCAGTAGTATGGGGACAGGGGCTTCCGGCTACACCTTC.